This record concerns one T cell receptor (beta chain) sequence. Its antigen is unknown. One base away there is no much larger clone; base qualities are not given. Healthy HIV-negative adults with no recently reported acute infections or vaccinations were included as donors. Only Caucasian adults living in Nashville, Tennessee, USA were represented among the donors. CD4+ T cells were enriched through magnetic negative selection, after which naive cells were positively selected on CD45RA and the remaining negative fraction served as the memory subset. Blood was collected by leukapheresis, and PBMCs were isolated by Ficoll-Histopaque density gradient centrifugation and then cryopreserved in liquid nitrogen vapor phase. Analytical flow cytometry was used to check the purity and quantity of every magnetically sorted T cell population. Genomic DNA was isolated from each sorted fraction and quantified by UV absorbance on a Nanodrop 2000c.

Using the deep immunoSEQ assay, multiplex PCR amplified TCR CDR3 regions from genomic DNA. Genomic DNA extracted from each cell subset was distributed evenly over all wells of several immunoSEQ 96-well plates, and each plate served as one replicate. For sorted subsets, 150 to 250 ng genomic DNA, equal to about 30,000 T cell genomes, was loaded into each replicate PCR. Purified libraries were measured with a Qubit 3.0 fluorometer, size-checked on a Bioanalyzer 2100, and measured again with the KAPA Library Quantification kit. Each immunoSEQ 96-well plate was sequenced on its own single-read 150-cycle Illumina NextSeq 550 flow cell. As for the original processing: Because the immunoSEQ output held only junctional sequences and lacked quality scores, the filtering could not match the filtering applied to full-length reads. To assign V/J genes and CDR3, sequences were annotated using PyIR, a Python wrapper for IgBLAST v1.9, with IMGT germline references. Reads with weak V/J assignments (E-value above 1e-6), missing CDR3, stop codons, out-of-frame junctions, or ambiguous translated residues were removed. V3J clonotypes were defined by identical inferred V gene, J gene, and CDR3 amino acid sequence. The percentage overlap between two repertoires was calculated by dividing the number of shared unique clonotypes by the size of the smaller repertoire. Richness of each repertoire was evaluated using RTK rarefaction, the Chao1 estimator, and Recon v2.1 estimates of unobserved clonotypes. For all TCRbeta clonotypes obtained by the gDNA method from four donors, generation probabilities were computed with OLGA. The source is immuneACCESS, and TCRdb retained only in-frame sequences with V and J called. Part of the clones is not carried over; for the studies checked, unresolved V genes explain less than half of this, and the remainder is unexplained. The DNA was the basis for D and trimming; V, J and clone size are from that table. The sample records about 1.5 million clones, about 98% of which are singletons. The ten largest make up about 0.45% of the sample.

The entry originates in a study of shared clonotypes between healthy human individuals (dated by TCRdb to between 2020 and 2021). Looking at the study overall: A couple of women and a few men aged 18 to 49 years were included in the cohort. Per donor, leukapheresis produced somewhere between about 0.9 and 9 billion PBMCs. To increase sequencing depth and limit assay-specific biases, different laboratories used diverse techniques to prepare libraries and sequence TCR repertoires. Blood TCR repertoires of about five healthy adults were deeply sequenced to estimate repertoire size and the extent of clonotype sharing between individuals. For each donor, CD4 naive and CD4 memory were each run on three plates, CD8 naive on two plates, and CD8 memory on one plate.

Results the study describes overall, beyond this receptor: Because the study included a small number of donors, the genetic and exposure-history diversity represented was limited. Even with the large sequencing depth, rarefaction of the sorted-subset datasets indicated that sequencing was incomplete. Based on pairwise subsampling, the degree of clonotype sharing among donors was expected to be affected by sequencing depth. When a handful of donors were compared, the shared fraction of clonotypes was about 5.5% for naive CD4, less than 4% for naive CD8, more than 2% for memory CD4, and about 0.36% for memory CD8. Larger estimated clonotype richness was generally found for naive subsets than for memory subsets. Only blood was sampled, and tissue TCR repertoires likely differ from those in blood. Higher generation probabilities were observed for clonotypes shared by all four sorted-subset donors than for non-shared clonotypes.

Sequencing was carried out using naive CD4+ T cells sorted from blood. What the cell subset or site label conveys for this sample: CD45RA+ positively selected. This receptor was identified in a young man in good health.

The CDR3 is CASSPGRSGNTIYF. The nucleotide sequence reads as follows: TGTGCCAGCAGCCCCGGTAGGTCCGGAAACACCATATATTTT. The V and J genes are TRBV5-6 and TRBJ1-3, with no confidently assigned D gene. The germline V gene gives CDR1 as SGHDT and CDR2 as YYEEEE. The CDR3 has 14 amino acids, counting the end cysteine and phenylalanine. The kept DNA is CDR3 alone, 42 bases in frame from the first base. V gives up 4 bases and J gives up 4 bases, and the segment between their germline ends measures 12 bases.